The 15 T cell receptor beta chains listed next were all sequenced from one sample in a study of CD8 T cells in ankylosing spondylitis. TCRdb re-derived calls from the 5' RACE reads in MiXCR, one entry per CDR3 protein. The table includes under 250,000 distinct CDR3 sequences, 32% detected once. What was sequenced was blood, either unsorted or a sorted T cell fraction (not recorded which). These receptors originate from a male donor with ankylosing spondylitis or in good health (not recorded which).

This clonotype has just a few counts. The DNA of the CDR3 is TGTGCCAGCAGCTTAGGGGTTAGCGGGGGCACAGATACGCAGTATTTT. It yields the protein CASSLGVSGGTDTQYF. The chain uses TRBV7-2 and TRBJ2-3, with TRBD2 matching over 8 bases. This CDR3 comprises 16 residues. V shed 1 base and J 1 base; nucleotides not matched to a gene: 4. CDR1 and CDR2 (germline): SGHTA, FQGNSA.

In its sample, this clonotype was seen a few times. The V and J genes are TRBV10-3 and TRBJ2-3, with no clear D. V lost 4 bases and J lost 4, with 21 bases in between. Per the germline V gene, CDR1 is ENHRY and CDR2 is SYGVKD. This CDR3 has 17 residues. CDR3 region: CAISGLRTSALADTQYF. The CDR3 DNA is TGTGCCATCAGTGGGCTAAGGACCTCAGCGCTCGCAGATACGCAGTATTTT.

This clonotype was counted between two and nine times. The J gene is TRBJ2-3, the V gene TRBV27; tentative D call: TRBD2 (7 bases). The CDR3 runs 15 residues. The germline gives CDR1 MNHEY, CDR2 SMNVEV (reference sequence). V was shortened by 5 bases and J by 5 bases, with 17 bases between the two germline ends. In DNA, the CDR3 is TGTGCCAGCAGTCCTCCGCAGGGGAGGGTAGATACGCAGTATTTT. Encoded protein: CASSPPQGRVDTQYF.

This rearrangement joins TRBV12-3 or TRBV12-4 to TRBJ1-5; 11 nucleotides align to TRBD1. J gave up 3 bases and V 6 bases, and 4 bases lay outside the gene matches. The CDR3 sequence is 15 residues long. For the CDR3, the DNA is TGTGCCAGCAGGTCGGGACAGGGGGACAATCAGCCCCAGCATTTT. Amino acid sequence: CASRSGQGDNQPQHF.

This clonotype was counted between two and nine times. The chain recombines TRBV20-1 with TRBJ1-2; D is possibly TRBD1 (6 bases). Germline V CDR1 and CDR2: DFQATT, SNEGSKA (reference sequence). The V gene lost 6 bases and the J gene lost 6 bases, with 20 bases spanning the gap. The CDR3 consists of 14 residues. The CDR3 nucleotides are TGCAGTGCGCCTTATACAGGGCTACGGGATGGCTACACCTTC. As protein: CSAPYTGLRDGYTF.

The rearrangement links TRBV28 to TRBJ1-6; D call uncertain. V was trimmed by 7 bases and J by 6 bases, leaving 13 bases between them. The CDR3 covers 14 residues. In germline, CDR1 is MDHEN, CDR2 SYDVKM. In DNA, the CDR3 is TGTGCCAGCACCCTGGGGAGTGGTAATTCACCCCTCCACTTT. Translating gives CASTLGSGNSPLHF.

This chain uses TRBV4-1 with TRBJ2-5; 10 bases map to TRBD1. CDR1 and CDR2 from the germline V gene are MGHRA and YSYEKL. Trimming cost V 1 base and J 4 bases; bases outside gene matches: 3. CDR3 length equals 15 residues. The CDR3 region has the DNA TGCGCCAGCAGCCAAGTGGGGACAGGGGCAGAGACCCAGTACTTC. Amino acid sequence: CASSQVGTGAETQYF.

The rearrangement uses TRBV6-1 and TRBJ2-1, with D unclear. Trimming left V 7 bases short and J 0 bases short, with 10 bases between. Germline-derived CDR1 and CDR2 are MNHNS and SASEGT. CDR3 length equals 14 residues. CDR3 nucleotide sequence: TGTGCCAGCACGAAGGCTAGCTCCTACAATGAGCAGTTCTTC. Amino acids: CASTKASSYNEQFF.

The chain links TRBV21-1 to TRBJ2-3; the table's D gene call, TRBD1, was not cross checked with the DNA. TRBV21-1 is a pseudogene locus. The CDR3 covers 10 residues. The CDR3: CASPKGTQYF. The DNA for the CDR3 is TGTGCCAGCCCCAAGGGGACGCAGTATTTT.

The table lists this clonotype with a few counts. This chain links TRBV6-5 with TRBJ2-1; tentatively, D is TRBD2 (6 bases). The CDR3 has 17 residues. Trimming shortened V by 0 bases and J by 0 bases, and 12 bases separated the two germline ends. The germline gives CDR1 MNHEY, CDR2 SVGAGI. For the CDR3, the DNA is TGTGCCAGCAGTTACTCCTGGGCGGGGAGCTCCTACAATGAGCAGTTCTTC. It specifies CASSYSWAGSSYNEQFF.

This clonotype turned up a few times. The chain has TRBV24-1 and TRBJ2-7; 8 positions match TRBD1. With V trimmed by 0 bases and J by 6 bases, 6 bases remained unmatched. The CDR3 is made up of 15 amino acids. In germline, CDR1 is KGHDR, CDR2 SFDVKD. CDR3 in amino acids: CATSDLRDRSGEQYF. The CDR3 DNA sequence: TGTGCCACCAGTGATTTGCGGGACAGGTCCGGCGAGCAGTACTTC.

This clonotype was detected a few times. This sequence joins TRBV27 and TRBJ2-7; 7 bases are shared with TRBD2. The length of the CDR3 is 13 residues. The germline V gene has CDR1 MNHEY and CDR2 SMNVEV (reference sequence). The V and J ends lost 5 bases and 0 bases, in that order; junction bases with no gene match: 1. The CDR3 bases are TGTGCCAGCAGTGGGGACTACTCCTACGAGCAGTACTTC. Translated, it gives CASSGDYSYEQYF.

A few counts support this clonotype. This rearrangement joins TRBV20-1 to TRBJ1-6; D call uncertain. The CDR3 length is 13 residues. CDR1 is DFQATT and CDR2 is SNEGSKA in the germline V gene (reference sequence). V was cut by 0 bases and J by 7 bases, with 7 bases left in between. The CDR3 region is CSARDPSNSPLHF. The CDR3 DNA reads as TGCAGTGCTAGAGATCCGAGCAATTCACCCCTCCACTTT.

This clonotype occurred a few times. V and J are TRBV5-6 and TRBJ2-3; D ambiguous. There are 14 residues in the CDR3. Germline loops: CDR1 SGHDT, CDR2 YYEEEE. The ends were cut back, 0 bases at V and 6 bases at J, with 11 bases in the middle. CDR3 nucleotide sequence: TGTGCCAGCAGCTTGGTCAGGCCCACGGATACGCAGTATTTT. It yields the protein CASSLVRPTDTQYF.

This chain uses TRBV6-5 with TRBJ1-2; D is possibly TRBD1 (5 bases). Per germline, CDR1 MNHEY and CDR2 SVGAGI. Trimming left V 8 bases short and J 8 bases short, with 12 bases between. The CDR3 spans 11 residues. CDR3 in amino acids: CASGRARGYTF. The CDR3 DNA sequence: TGTGCCAGCGGCAGGGCGAGGGGCTACACCTTC.